What follows are 13 T cell receptor beta chains derived from one specimen sequenced in a study of blood T cell repertoires in COVID-19. Produced via immunoSEQ multiplex PCR; TCRdb's table is partial and in-frame only. The table includes around 280,000 clones, about 85% detected once. Sequenced: peripheral blood. These receptors came from a woman in her fifties or sixties with active or convalescent COVID-19.

V gene TRBV28 combines with J gene TRBJ2-6; D gene ambiguous. The V gene's germline CDR1 is MDHEN and CDR2 SYDVKM. Trimming left V 8 bases short and J 0 bases short, with 14 bases between. This CDR3 comprises 16 residues. CDR3 sequence: CASCPPLGSGANVLTF. CDR3 sequence (DNA): TGTGCCAGCTGTCCCCCCCTCGGCTCTGGGGCCAACGTCCTGACTTTC.

V usage is TRBV3-1 (or the pseudogene TRBV3-2) and J usage is TRBJ2-1; D is ambiguous. CDR1 and CDR2 (germline): LGHDT, YNNKEL (reference sequence). The CDR3 has 17 residues. The V end lost 4 bases, the J end lost 0 bases, and 16 bases lay between the germline ends. CDR3 in DNA: TGTGCCAGCAGCCCACCCCTCCAGGTCTTCTCCTACAATGAGCAGTTCTTC. Protein sequence: CASSPPLQVFSYNEQFF.

The DNA of the CDR3 is TGTGCCAGTATTGCCAGGGGCACAGATACGCAGTATTTT. Translation gives CASIARGTDTQYF. This chain connects TRBV19 to TRBJ2-3; possibly TRBD1 for D (5 bases). Germline V gives CDR1 LNHDA, CDR2 SQIVND (reference sequence). CDR3 size: 13 residues. The germline V and J ends were trimmed by 7 bases and 1 base, with 9 bases remaining between them.

The chain has TRBV9 and TRBJ2-3; 10 positions agree with TRBD2. CDR1 is SGDLS, CDR2 YYNGEE, per germline. V shed 6 bases and J 2 bases; nucleotides not matched to a gene: 3. CDR3 length: 14 residues. The DNA for the CDR3 is TGTGCCAGCAAGAGCGGGAGGGCCACAGATACGCAGTATTTT. This sequence encodes CASKSGRATDTQYF.

V is TRBV6-1 and J is TRBJ1-4; TRBD1 agrees at 7 bases. V was pared by 1 base and J by 5 bases, with 4 bases of the junction left unmatched. The CDR3 length is 15 residues. Looked up from germline, CDR1 is MNHNS and CDR2 is SASEGT. The CDR3 loop is CASSEEETGNEKLFF. The CDR3 DNA reads TGTGCCAGCAGTGAAGAGGAGACAGGGAATGAAAAACTGTTTTTT.

Concerning this clone: Different DNA sequences within this sample yield the same CDR3. This chain joins TRBV6-5 and TRBJ1-1; the match to TRBD1 covers 8 bases. Germline V gene data show CDR1 as MNHEY and CDR2 as SVGAGI. The CDR3 extends over 11 amino acids. The V gene end was trimmed by 5 bases and the J gene end by 8 bases; junction bases not matched to a gene: 1. In DNA form, the CDR3 reads TGTGCCAGCAGTCGACAGGGGGAAGCTTTCTTT. As protein: CASSRQGEAFF.

The chain has TRBV6-5 and TRBJ2-1, with 10 nucleotides matching TRBD1. This CDR3 is 12 amino acids long. The V segment lost 8 bases and the J segment 14 bases; nucleotides outside the gene matches: 9. CDR1 and CDR2 from the germline V gene are MNHEY and SVGAGI. The CDR3 loop is CASWGQGLPEFF. CDR3 sequence (DNA): TGTGCCAGCTGGGGACAGGGGCTCCCTGAGTTCTTC.

The CDR3: CASGLVAGGTYEQYF. The DNA of the CDR3 is TGTGCTAGTGGTTTGGTGGCAGGGGGAACCTACGAGCAGTACTTC. This sequence joins TRBV12-5 and TRBJ2-7; 7 bases line up with TRBD1. The J segment lost 2 bases and the V segment lost 0 bases, leaving 4 bases of the junction unmatched. The CDR3 runs 15 residues. The germline CDR1 and CDR2 sequences are LGHNT and FRNRAP.

The chain couples TRBV18 to TRBJ2-2; 7 nucleotides match TRBD1. V dropped 3 bases and J dropped 3; count of bases not matched to a gene: 4. The CDR3 runs 15 residues. Germline V CDR1 and CDR2: KGHSH, LQKENI. This chain's CDR3 is CASSPKGADTGELFF. The CDR3 region has the DNA TGTGCCAGCTCACCGAAGGGGGCCGACACCGGGGAGCTGTTTTTT.

The J gene is TRBJ2-1, the V gene TRBV3-1 (or the pseudogene TRBV3-2); TRBD2 matches 10 bases. With V trimmed by 4 bases and J by 7 bases, 4 bases remained unmatched. This CDR3 is built from 14 residues. The germline CDR1 and CDR2 sequences are LGHDT and YNNKEL (reference sequence). The CDR3 sequence is CASSLAGGRNEQFF. CDR3 coding DNA: TGTGCCAGCAGCCTAGCGGGAGGAAGGAATGAGCAGTTCTTC.

The chain combines TRBV30 with TRBJ2-1, with 10 bases aligning to TRBD2. The CDR3 is made up of 12 amino acids. Per germline, CDR1 GTSNPN and CDR2 SVGIG (reference sequence). As DNA, the CDR3 is TGTGCACAAATAGCGGGAGGCCTTGAGCAGTTCTTC. Its translation is CAQIAGGLEQFF.

The rearrangement joins TRBV11-2 to TRBJ2-1; D might be TRBD2 (6 bases). Germline assignment: CDR1 SGHAT and CDR2 FQNNGV. The germline V and J ends were trimmed by 8 bases and 4 bases, with 18 bases remaining between them. The CDR3 runs to 15 residues. The CDR3 reads CASEVGGGPYNEQFF. The CDR3 region has the DNA TGTGCCAGCGAGGTTGGGGGAGGACCATACAATGAGCAGTTCTTC.

The V and J genes are TRBV7-9 and TRBJ2-2, with 10 bases that match TRBD2. CDR1 is SEHNR, CDR2 FQNEAQ, per germline (reference sequence). J was trimmed by 0 bases and V by 3 bases; bases with no gene match: 7. The CDR3 totals 18 residues. CDR3 DNA: TGTGCCAGCAGCTTCCTGGGGACTAGCGACCCGAACACCGGGGAGCTGTTTTTT. This translates into CASSFLGTSDPNTGELFF.